The present T cell receptor beta chain was sequenced within a study of radiation and T cells in renal cell carcinoma. Libraries were prepared by immunoSEQ multiplex PCR; TCRdb keeps only in-frame clonotypes and omits some of them. The sample shows 15,000 to 20,000 clones, 50% to 70% of them seen only once. Germline loops: CDR1 SGHTA, CDR2 FQGNSA. V dropped 5 bases and J dropped 5 bases, with 12 bases sitting between them. CDR3 length: 14 residues. Findings and limits, study-wide: Top tumor clonotypes rose in blood 2 weeks post-radiation, then contracted. No pretreatment tumor biopsies were available for baseline clonotypes.

Treatment denoted: 15 Gy SBRT to primary tumor, nephrectomy 4 weeks later. With regard to this clone: The antigen is undetermined.

The V and J genes are TRBV7-2 and TRBJ1-4; D is unclear. Sequenced material: tumor tissue, taken from a patient whose treatment included radiotherapy and nephrectomy. This clonotype originated in a man aged 50 to 59 with renal cell carcinoma. The CDR3 loop is CASSMGRRNEKLFF. The CDR3 DNA reads as TGTGCCAGCAGCATGGGGAGGAGAAATGAAAAACTGTTTTTT.